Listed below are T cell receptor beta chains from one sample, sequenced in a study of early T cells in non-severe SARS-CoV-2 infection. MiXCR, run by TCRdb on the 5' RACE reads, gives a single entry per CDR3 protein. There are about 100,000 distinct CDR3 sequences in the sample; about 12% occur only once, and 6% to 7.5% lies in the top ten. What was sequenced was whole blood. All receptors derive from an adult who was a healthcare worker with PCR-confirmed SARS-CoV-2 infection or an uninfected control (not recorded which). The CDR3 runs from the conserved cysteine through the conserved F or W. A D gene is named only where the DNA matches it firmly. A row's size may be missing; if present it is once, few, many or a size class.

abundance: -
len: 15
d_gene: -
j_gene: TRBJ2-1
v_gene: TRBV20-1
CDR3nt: TGCAGTGCTAGTGGGGACACCTACTCCTACAATGAGCAGTTCTTC
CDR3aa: CSASGDTYSYNEQFF

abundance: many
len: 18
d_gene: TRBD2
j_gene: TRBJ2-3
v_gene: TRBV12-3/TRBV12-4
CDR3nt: TGTGCCAGCAGTTTAGTAGGACTAGCGGGAGGGACAAAAGATACGCAGTATTTT
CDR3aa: CASSLVGLAGGTKDTQYF

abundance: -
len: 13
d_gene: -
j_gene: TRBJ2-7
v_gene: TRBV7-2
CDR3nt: TGTGCCAGCAGCTTAGATCAGGGAGCAGGGCAGTACTTC
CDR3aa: CASSLDQGAGQYF

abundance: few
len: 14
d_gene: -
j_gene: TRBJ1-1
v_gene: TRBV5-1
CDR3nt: TGCGCCAGCAGCCCTGGAGGAGGGGGGGCTGAAGCTTTCTTT
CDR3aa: CASSPGGGGAEAFF

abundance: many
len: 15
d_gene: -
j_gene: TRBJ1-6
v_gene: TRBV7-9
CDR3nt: TGTGCCAGCAGCTTATTAGGGGCGCGTAATTCACCCCTCCACTTT
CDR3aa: CASSLLGARNSPLHF

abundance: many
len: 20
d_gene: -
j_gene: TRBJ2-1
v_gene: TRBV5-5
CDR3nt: TGTGCCAGCAGCTACCGACAGGAGGAGAGCGGGTGGGGAGCGTACAATGAGCAGTTCTTC
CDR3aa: CASSYRQEESGWGAYNEQFF

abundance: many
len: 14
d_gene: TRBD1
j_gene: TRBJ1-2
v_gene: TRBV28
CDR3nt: TGTGCCAGCAGTTTCGGGACAGGGGCCTATGGCTACACCTTC
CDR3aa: CASSFGTGAYGYTF

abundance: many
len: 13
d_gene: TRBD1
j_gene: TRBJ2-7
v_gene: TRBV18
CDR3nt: TGTGCCAGCTCACCCCGGGACAGCGATGAGCAGTACTTC
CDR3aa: CASSPRDSDEQYF

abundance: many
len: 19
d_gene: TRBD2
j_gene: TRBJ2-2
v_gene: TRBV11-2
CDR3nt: TGTGCCAGCAGCTTAATTTTTCGGGCTAGCGGGAGGGAATCGGGGGAGCTGTTTTTT
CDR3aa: CASSLIFRASGRESGELFF

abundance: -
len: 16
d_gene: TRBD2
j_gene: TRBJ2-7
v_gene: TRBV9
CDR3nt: TGTGCCAGCAGCGTAGCTCCGGATAGCGGGAGTTACGAGCAGTACTTC
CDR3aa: CASSVAPDSGSYEQYF

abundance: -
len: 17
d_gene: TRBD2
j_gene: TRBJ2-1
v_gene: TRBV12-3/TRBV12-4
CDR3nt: TGTGCCAGCAGTTCTCGACTAGCGGGCACCGAATACAATGAGCAGTTCTTC
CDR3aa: CASSSRLAGTEYNEQFF

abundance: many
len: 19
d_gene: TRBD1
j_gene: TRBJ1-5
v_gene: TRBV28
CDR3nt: TGTGCCAGCAGTTTTGTTGGACAGGGGATCCGTTTTAGCAATCAGCCCCAGCATTTT
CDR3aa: CASSFVGQGIRFSNQPQHF

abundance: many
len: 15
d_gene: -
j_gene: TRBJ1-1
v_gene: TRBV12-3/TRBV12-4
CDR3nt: TGTGCCAGCAGTAGCCAGGGGCCGCTGAACACTGAAGCTTTCTTT
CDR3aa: CASSSQGPLNTEAFF

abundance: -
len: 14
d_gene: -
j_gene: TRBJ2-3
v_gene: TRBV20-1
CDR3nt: TGCAGTGCTAGGTCTTACCGGAGTGAAGATACGCAGTATTTT
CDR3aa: CSARSYRSEDTQYF

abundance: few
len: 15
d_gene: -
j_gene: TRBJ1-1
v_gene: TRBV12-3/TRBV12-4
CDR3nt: TGTGCCAGCAGTCCCGGATCGGGGGCCCACACTGAAGCTTTCTTT
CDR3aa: CASSPGSGAHTEAFF

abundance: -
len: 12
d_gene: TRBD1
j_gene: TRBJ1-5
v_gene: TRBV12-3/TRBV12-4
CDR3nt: TGTGCCAGCAGAACAGGGGATCAGCCCCAGCATTTT
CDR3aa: CASRTGDQPQHF

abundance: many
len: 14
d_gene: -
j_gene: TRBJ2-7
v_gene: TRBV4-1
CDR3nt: TGCGCCAGCAGCCCAGGGACGGCCCTAAGCGAGCAGTACTTC
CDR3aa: CASSPGTALSEQYF

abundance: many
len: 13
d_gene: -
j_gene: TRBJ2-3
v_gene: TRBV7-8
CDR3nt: TGTGCCAGCAGCCTAACAGGGCCAGATACGCAGTATTTT
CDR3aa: CASSLTGPDTQYF

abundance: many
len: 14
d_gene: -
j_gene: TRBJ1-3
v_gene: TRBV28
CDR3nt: TGTGCCAGCAGTTTAGCAACGCCTGGAAACACCATATATTTT
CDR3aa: CASSLATPGNTIYF

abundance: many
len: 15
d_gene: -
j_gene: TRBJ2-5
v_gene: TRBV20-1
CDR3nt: TGCAGCGACAGTCTGGTCCATCGGGGCCAAGAGACCCAGTACTTC
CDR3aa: CSDSLVHRGQETQYF

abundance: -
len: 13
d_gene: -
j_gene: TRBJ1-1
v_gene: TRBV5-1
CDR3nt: TGCGCCAGCAGTCAGGGATGGGATACTGAAGCTTTCTTT
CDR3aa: CASSQGWDTEAFF

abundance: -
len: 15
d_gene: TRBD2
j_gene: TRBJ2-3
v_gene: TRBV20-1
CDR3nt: TGCAGTGCTAGAGTTAGAGGGAGGGCTACAGATACGCAGTATTTT
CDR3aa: CSARVRGRATDTQYF

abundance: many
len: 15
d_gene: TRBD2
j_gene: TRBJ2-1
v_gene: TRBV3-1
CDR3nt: TGTGCCAGCAGCCCCGGGACTAGCGGGAGCCATGAGCAGTTCTTC
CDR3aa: CASSPGTSGSHEQFF

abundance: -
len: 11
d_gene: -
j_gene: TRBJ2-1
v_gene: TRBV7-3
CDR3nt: TGTGCCAGCAGGTTCGGAAATGAGCAGTTCTTC
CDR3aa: CASRFGNEQFF

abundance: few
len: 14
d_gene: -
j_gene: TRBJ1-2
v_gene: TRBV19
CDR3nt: TGTGCCAGTAGCCGCGGACGGCAGCTCTATGGCTACACCTTC
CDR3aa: CASSRGRQLYGYTF

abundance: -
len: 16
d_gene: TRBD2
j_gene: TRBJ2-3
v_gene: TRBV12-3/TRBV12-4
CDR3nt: TGTGCCAGCAGTTTAGGTGCGGGAGAGGGTACAGATACGCAGTATTTT
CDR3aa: CASSLGAGEGTDTQYF

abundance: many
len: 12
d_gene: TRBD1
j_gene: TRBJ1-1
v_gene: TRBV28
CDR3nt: TGTGCCAGCAGTTATCCGGGACAGGGCACTTTCTTT
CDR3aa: CASSYPGQGTFF

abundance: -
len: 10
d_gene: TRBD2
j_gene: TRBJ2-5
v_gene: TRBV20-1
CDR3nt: TGCAGCCGGGAGGAAGAGACCCAGTACTTC
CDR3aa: CSREEETQYF

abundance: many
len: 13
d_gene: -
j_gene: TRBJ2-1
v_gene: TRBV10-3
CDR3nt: TGTGCCATCAGCCATGGGACTTCTAATGAGCAGTTCTTC
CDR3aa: CAISHGTSNEQFF

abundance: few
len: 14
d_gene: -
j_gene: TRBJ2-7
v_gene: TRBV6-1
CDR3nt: TGTGCCAGCAGTCGAAATACAGGGACCTACGAGCAGTACTTC
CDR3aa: CASSRNTGTYEQYF

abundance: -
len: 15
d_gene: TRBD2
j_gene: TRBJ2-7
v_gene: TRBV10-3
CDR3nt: TGTGCCATCAGTGGGGCTAGCGGAAAAAACTACGAGCAGTACTTC
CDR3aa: CAISGASGKNYEQYF

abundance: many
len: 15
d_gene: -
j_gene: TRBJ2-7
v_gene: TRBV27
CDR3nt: TGTGCCAGCAGTTTATTTGGACACCGAAACTACGAGCAGTACTTC
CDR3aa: CASSLFGHRNYEQYF

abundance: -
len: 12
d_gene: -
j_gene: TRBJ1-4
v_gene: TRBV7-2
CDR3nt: TGTGCCAGCAGCCTCGACAGGGAAAAACTGTTTTTT
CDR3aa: CASSLDREKLFF

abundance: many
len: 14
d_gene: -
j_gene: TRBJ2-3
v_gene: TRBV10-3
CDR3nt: TGTGCCATCAGTGGTGCGGGGACCACAGATACGCAGTATTTT
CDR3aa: CAISGAGTTDTQYF

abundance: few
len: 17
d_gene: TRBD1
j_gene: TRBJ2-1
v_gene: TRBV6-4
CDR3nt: TGTGCCAGCAGTGACTCCCCGGGACAGGGAGTTAGCGATGAGCAGTTCTTC
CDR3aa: CASSDSPGQGVSDEQFF

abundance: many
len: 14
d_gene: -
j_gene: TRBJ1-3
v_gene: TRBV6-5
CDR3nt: TGTGCCAGCAGTTACTCGGGCAGGGGCCACACCATATATTTT
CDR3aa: CASSYSGRGHTIYF